The 4 T cell receptor beta chains below all came from one sample that was sequenced in a study of blood T cell repertoires in COVID-19. Here immunoSEQ multiplex PCR was the method, and the copy in TCRdb shows in-frame clones only, minus some. The data contain approximately 220,000 clones, over 75% of them seen just once; the ten biggest clones take up about 7.2%. The sequenced material came from PBMCs or T cells enriched from blood (not recorded which). The receptors here all came from a woman in her thirties or forties with acute COVID-19.

V gene TRBV5-1 combines with J gene TRBJ1-3; TRBD1 matches at 8 bases. The V and J ends lost 4 bases and 4 bases, in that order; junction bases with no gene match: 10. Per the germline V gene, CDR1 is SGHRS and CDR2 is YFSETQ. The CDR3 spans 16 residues. The CDR3 DNA reads as TGCGCCAGCAGCCCAACCAGGGGGCAGGAAGGAAACACCATATATTTT. This sequence encodes CASSPTRGQEGNTIYF.

Only a few counts were recorded for this clone. The chain links TRBV2 to TRBJ2-1; a possible D gene is TRBD2 (7 bases). Looked up from germline, CDR1 is SNHLY and CDR2 is FYNNEI. This CDR3 has 14 amino acids. Trimming took off 8 bases at V and 3 bases at J, with 14 bases between the two ends. In DNA form, the CDR3 reads TGTGCCAGCGTGAAAAGGGGGGGCTACAATGAGCAGTTCTTC. Protein: CASVKRGGYNEQFF.

The V call is TRBV9, the J call TRBJ1-2, with D perhaps matching TRBD1 (5 bases). The germline CDR1 and CDR2 sequences are SGDLS and YYNGEE. This CDR3 has 14 residues. Trimming took 4 bases from V and 8 from J, leaving 18 bases between them. This CDR3 is CASSSLGGIEGYTF. Written as DNA, the CDR3 is TGTGCCAGCAGCTCCCTGGGGGGAATAGAAGGCTACACCTTC.

The chain couples TRBV23-1 to TRBJ1-5, with 9 bases aligning to TRBD1. Being an ORF, TRBV23-1 has a function that is uncertain. The CDR3 contains 16 residues. The V segment lost 2 bases and the J segment 3 bases; nucleotides outside the gene matches: 5. The CDR3 loop is CASSQSRDRDNQPQHF. The CDR3 DNA is TGCGCCAGCAGTCAAAGCCGGGACAGGGACAATCAGCCCCAGCATTTT.